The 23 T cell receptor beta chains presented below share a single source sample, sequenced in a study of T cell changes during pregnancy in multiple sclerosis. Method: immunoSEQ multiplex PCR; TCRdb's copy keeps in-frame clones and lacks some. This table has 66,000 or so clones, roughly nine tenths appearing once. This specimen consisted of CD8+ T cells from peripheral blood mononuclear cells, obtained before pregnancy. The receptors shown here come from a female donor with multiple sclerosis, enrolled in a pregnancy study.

The chain's CDR3 is CASSLGGQGALIFAEAFF. CDR3 DNA: TGTGCCAGCAGCTTAGGGGGACAGGGGGCGCTTATTTTCGCTGAAGCTTTCTTT. The chain couples TRBV7-8 to TRBJ1-1, with 12 bases fitting TRBD1. The CDR3 spans 18 residues. The germline V gene encodes CDR1 SGHVS and CDR2 FQNEAQ. The ends lost 1 base at V and 6 bases at J; junction bases unmatched: 12. Variable domain in full (rest from reference TRBV7-8 and TRBJ1-1): GAGVSQSPRYKVAKRGQDVALRCDPISGHVSLFWYQQALGQGPEFLTYFQNEAQLDKSGLPSDRFFAERPEGSVSTLKIQRTQQEDSAVYLCASSLGGQGALIFAEAFFGQGTRLTVV.

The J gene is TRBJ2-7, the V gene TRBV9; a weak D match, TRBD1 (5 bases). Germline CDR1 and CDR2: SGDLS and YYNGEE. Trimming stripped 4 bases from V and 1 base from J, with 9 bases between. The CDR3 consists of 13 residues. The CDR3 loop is CASSSDSSYEQYF. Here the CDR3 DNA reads TGTGCCAGCAGCTCTGACAGTTCCTACGAGCAGTACTTC.

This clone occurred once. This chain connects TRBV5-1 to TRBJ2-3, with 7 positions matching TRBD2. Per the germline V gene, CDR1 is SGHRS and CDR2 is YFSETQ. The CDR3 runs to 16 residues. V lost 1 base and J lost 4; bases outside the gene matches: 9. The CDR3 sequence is CASSLFERGTPDTQYF. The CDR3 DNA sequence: TGCGCCAGCAGCTTGTTCGAGCGGGGTACCCCAGATACGCAGTATTTT.

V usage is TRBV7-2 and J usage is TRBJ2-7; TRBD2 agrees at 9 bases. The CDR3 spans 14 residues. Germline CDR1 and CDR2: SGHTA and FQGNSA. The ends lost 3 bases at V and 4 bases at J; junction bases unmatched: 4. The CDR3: CASSFLAGLYEQYF. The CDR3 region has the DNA TGTGCCAGCAGCTTCCTAGCGGGGTTATACGAGCAGTACTTC.

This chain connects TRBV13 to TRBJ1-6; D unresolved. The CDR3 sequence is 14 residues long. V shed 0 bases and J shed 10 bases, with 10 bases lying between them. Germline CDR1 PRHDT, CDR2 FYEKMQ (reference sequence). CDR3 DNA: TGTGCCAGCAGCTTAGGGACGGGAAAGTCACCCCTCCACTTT. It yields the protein CASSLGTGKSPLHF. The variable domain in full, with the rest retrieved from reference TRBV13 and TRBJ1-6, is AAGVIQSPRHLIKEKRETATLKCYPIPRHDTVYWYQQGPGQDPQFLISFYEKMQSDKGSIPDRFSAQQFSDYHSELNMSSLELGDSALYFCASSLGTGKSPLHFGNGTRLTVT.

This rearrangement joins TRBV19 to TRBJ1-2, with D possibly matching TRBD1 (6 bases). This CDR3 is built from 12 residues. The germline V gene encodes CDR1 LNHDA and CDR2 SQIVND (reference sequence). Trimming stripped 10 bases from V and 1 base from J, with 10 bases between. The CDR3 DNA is TGTGCCACGGGACACTTTAACTATGGCTACACCTTC. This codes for CATGHFNYGYTF. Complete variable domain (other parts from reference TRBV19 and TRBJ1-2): DGGITQSPKYLFRKEGQNVTLSCEQNLNHDAMYWYRQDPGQGLRLIYYSQIVNDFQKGDIAEGYSVSREKKESFPLTVTSAQKNPTAFYLCATGHFNYGYTFGSGTRLTVV.

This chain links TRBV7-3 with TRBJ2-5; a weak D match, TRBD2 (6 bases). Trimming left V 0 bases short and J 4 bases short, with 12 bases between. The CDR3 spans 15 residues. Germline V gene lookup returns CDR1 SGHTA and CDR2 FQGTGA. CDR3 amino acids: CASSLTAGLTETQYF. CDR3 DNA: TGTGCCAGCAGCTTAACGGCGGGACTTACAGAGACCCAGTACTTC.

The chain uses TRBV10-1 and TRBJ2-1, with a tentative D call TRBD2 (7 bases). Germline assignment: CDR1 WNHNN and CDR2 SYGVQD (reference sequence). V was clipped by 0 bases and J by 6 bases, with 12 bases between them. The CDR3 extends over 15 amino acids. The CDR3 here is CASSESRGQINEQFF. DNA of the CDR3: TGCGCCAGCAGTGAGTCGCGGGGGCAGATCAATGAGCAGTTCTTC.

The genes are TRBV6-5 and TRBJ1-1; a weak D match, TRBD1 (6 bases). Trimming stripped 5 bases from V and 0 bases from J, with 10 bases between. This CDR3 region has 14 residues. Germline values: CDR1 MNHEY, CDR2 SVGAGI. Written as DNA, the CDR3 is TGTGCCAGCAGTCAGACAGGCATGAACACTGAAGCTTTCTTT. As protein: CASSQTGMNTEAFF.

CDR3: CASSASLAGNYNEQFF. The CDR3 DNA follows: TGTGCCAGCAGCGCCTCGCTAGCGGGGAACTACAATGAGCAGTTCTTC. The chain is built from TRBV9 and TRBJ2-1, with 9 positions matching TRBD2. From germline, CDR1 is SGDLS and CDR2 YYNGEE. Unmatched junction bases numbered 7, after V lost 3 bases and J lost 3 bases. The CDR3 consists of 16 residues. Based on the CDR3 plus reference TRBV9 and TRBJ2-1, the full variable domain is DSGVTQTPKHLITATGQRVTLRCSPRSGDLSVYWYQQSLDQGLQFLIQYYNGEERAKGNILERFSAQQFPDLHSELNLSSLELGDSALYFCASSASLAGNYNEQFFGPGTRLTVL.

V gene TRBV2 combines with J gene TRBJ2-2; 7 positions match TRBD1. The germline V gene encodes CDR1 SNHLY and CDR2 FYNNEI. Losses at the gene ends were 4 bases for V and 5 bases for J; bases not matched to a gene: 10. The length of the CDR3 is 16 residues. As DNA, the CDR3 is TGTGCCAGCAGTGGAATGGTAGGGGGCAGAACCGGGGAGCTGTTTTTT. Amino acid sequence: CASSGMVGGRTGELFF.

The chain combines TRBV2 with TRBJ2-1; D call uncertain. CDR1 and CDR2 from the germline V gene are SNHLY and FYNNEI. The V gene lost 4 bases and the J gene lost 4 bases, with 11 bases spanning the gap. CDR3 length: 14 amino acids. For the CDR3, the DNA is TGTGCCAGCAGTGTGAGTAGTATTTACAATGAGCAGTTCTTC. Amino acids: CASSVSSIYNEQFF.

The DNA for the CDR3 is TGTGCCAGCAGTCCCACGGGGGGGCTATACGAGCAGTACTTC. Its protein product is CASSPTGGLYEQYF. J is TRBJ2-7 and V is TRBV27; 8 bases line up with TRBD2. CDR1 and CDR2 from the germline V gene are MNHEY and SMNVEV (reference sequence). This CDR3 is built from 14 residues. The ends lost 5 bases at V and 4 bases at J; junction bases unmatched: 7.

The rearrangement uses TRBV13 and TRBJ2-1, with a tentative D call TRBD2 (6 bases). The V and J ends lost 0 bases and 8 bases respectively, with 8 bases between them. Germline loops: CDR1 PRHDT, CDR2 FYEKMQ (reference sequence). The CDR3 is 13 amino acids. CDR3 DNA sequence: TGTGCCAGCAGCTTAGGGCGGGGCGATGAGCAGTTCTTC. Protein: CASSLGRGDEQFF.

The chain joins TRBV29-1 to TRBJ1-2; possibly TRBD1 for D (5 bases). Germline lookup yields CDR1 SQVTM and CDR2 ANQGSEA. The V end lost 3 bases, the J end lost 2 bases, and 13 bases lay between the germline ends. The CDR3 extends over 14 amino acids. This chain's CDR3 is CSVEWAGQNYGYTF. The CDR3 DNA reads TGCAGCGTTGAGTGGGCAGGGCAGAACTATGGCTACACCTTC.

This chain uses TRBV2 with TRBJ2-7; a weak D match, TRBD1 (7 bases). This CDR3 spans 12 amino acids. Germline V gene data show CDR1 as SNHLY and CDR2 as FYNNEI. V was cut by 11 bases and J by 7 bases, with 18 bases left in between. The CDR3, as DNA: TGTGCCGAACAGGGGCCTGGGGGGGAGCAGTACTTC. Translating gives CAEQGPGGEQYF. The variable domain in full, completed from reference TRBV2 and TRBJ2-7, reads EPEVTQTPSHQVTQMGQEVILRCVPISNHLYFYWYRQILGQKVEFLVSFYNNEISEKSEIFDDQFSVERPDGSNFTLKIRSTKLEDSAMYFCAEQGPGGEQYFGPGTRLTVT.

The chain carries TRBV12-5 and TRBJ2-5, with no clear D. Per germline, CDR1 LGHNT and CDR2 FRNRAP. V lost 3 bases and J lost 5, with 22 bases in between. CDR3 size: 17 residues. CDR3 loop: CASGFSTEASQAETQYF. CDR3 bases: TGTGCTAGTGGTTTCTCTACCGAAGCCTCTCAGGCGGAGACCCAGTACTTC.

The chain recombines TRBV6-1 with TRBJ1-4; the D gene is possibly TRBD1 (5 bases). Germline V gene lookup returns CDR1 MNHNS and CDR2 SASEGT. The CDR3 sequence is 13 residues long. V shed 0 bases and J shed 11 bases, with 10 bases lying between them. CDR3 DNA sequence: TGTGCCAGCAGTGAAGCAGGGGTGGCCAAACTGTTTTTT. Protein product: CASSEAGVAKLFF.

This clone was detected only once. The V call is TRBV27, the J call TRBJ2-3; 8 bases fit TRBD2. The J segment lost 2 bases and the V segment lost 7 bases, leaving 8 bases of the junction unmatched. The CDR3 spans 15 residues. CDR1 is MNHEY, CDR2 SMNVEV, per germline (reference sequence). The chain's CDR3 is CASTPGLGATDTQYF. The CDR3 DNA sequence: TGTGCCAGCACTCCGGGACTAGGAGCCACAGATACGCAGTATTTT.

CDR3 DNA sequence: TGTGCCAGCAGCTTAGCGGGGGGTGAAGAGACCCAGTACTTC. It yields the protein CASSLAGGEETQYF. The chain couples TRBV7-6 to TRBJ2-5, with D possibly matching TRBD2 (6 bases). CDR3 length equals 14 residues. Trimming pared 0 bases from V and 3 bases from J, leaving 8 bases between. Germline-derived CDR1 and CDR2 are SGHVS and FNYEAQ. The full variable domain, its missing parts supplied by reference TRBV7-6 and TRBJ2-5, is GAGVSQSPRYKVTKRGQDVALRCDPISGHVSLYWYRQALGQGPEFLTYFNYEAQQDKSGLPNDRFSAERPEGSISTLTIQRTEQRDSAMYRCASSLAGGEETQYFGPGTRLLVL.

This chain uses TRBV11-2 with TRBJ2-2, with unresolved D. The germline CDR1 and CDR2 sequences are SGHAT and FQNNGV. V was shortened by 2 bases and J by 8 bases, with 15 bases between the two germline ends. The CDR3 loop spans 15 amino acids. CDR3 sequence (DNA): TGTGCCAGCAGCTTAAGCTTAAGTTTTATGGGGGAGCTGTTTTTT. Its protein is CASSLSLSFMGELFF.

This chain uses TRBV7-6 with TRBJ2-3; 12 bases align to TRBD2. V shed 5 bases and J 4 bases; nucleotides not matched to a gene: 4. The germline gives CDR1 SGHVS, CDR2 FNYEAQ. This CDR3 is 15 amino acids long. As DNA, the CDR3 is TGTGCCAGCAGCCGGACTAGCGGGATAGCAGATACGCAGTATTTT. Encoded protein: CASSRTSGIADTQYF.

CDR3 sequence: CASSRDSNEAFF. CDR3 in DNA: TGTGCCAGCAGCCGGGACAGCAATGAAGCTTTCTTT. The chain uses TRBV14 and TRBJ1-1; 7 positions match TRBD1. Germline lookup yields CDR1 SGHDN and CDR2 FVKESK. The length of the CDR3 is 12 residues. Germline trimming cut 4 bases from V and 7 bases from J; bases unmatched to any gene: 3.